This T cell receptor (beta chain) derives from a study of neoadjuvant nivolumab and ipilimumab in lung cancer. Broader study findings: Only a small number of samples underwent TCR sequencing. Compared with tumor-adjacent uninvolved lung, resected tumors showed greater richness and clonality. From pretherapy to surgery, tumor richness and clonality rose with dual therapy. Higher pretherapy blood TCR richness went with higher resected-tumor richness.

Germline CDR1 SNHLY, CDR2 FYNNEI. Trimming stripped 6 bases from V and 2 bases from J, with 19 bases between. The CDR3 covers 16 residues. Notes on this clone: Its specificity is not known.

Some clones are missing from TCRdb's copy, which holds only in-frame ones; the method was immunoSEQ multiplex PCR. The repertoire includes under 4,500 clones, roughly 76% of them detected once, and over 1.1% sits in the top ten. The receptor's source is an adult with non-small cell lung cancer. This chain joins TRBV2 and TRBJ1-1; D may be TRBD1 (6 bases). This specimen consisted of peripheral blood, obtained after neoadjuvant nivolumab, alone or with ipilimumab, at or shortly before surgery. DNA of the CDR3: TGTGCCAGCAGGGCCGATGGGGAGGGGGTAAACACTGAAGCTTTCTTT. Encoded protein: CASRADGEGVNTEAFF.